This record looks at one TCR beta chain sequence and its context. Every immunoSEQ plate was one replicate of a subset's evenly spread DNA. Authors' methods: ImmunoSEQ junction-only sequences lacked quality scores, so their filtering differed. Clones were read by immunoSEQ multiplex PCR, and TCRdb kept only the in-frame ones, dropping some. D and trimming come from the DNA, and the V and J calls and clone size come from that table. The data show around 500,000 clones, with 76% seen just once and over 10% held by the top ten. From germline, CDR1 is MDHEN and CDR2 SYDVKM. With 5 bases clipped from V and 2 bases from J, the junction kept 2 bases outside the gene matches. This CDR3 contains 13 residues. The source of the sample is a study of shared clonotypes between healthy human individuals.

Material for sequencing was PBMCs. The receptor comes from a woman aged 40 to 50 in good health. Some clones in this sample may be carry-over from other donors' samples. This sequence joins TRBV28 and TRBJ2-7; 8 bases are shared with TRBD2. The CDR3: CASSRGGTYEQYF. In nucleotides, the CDR3 is TGTGCCAGCAGTCGGGGGGGAACCTACGAGCAGTACTTC.